Given below is one TCR beta chain in context. This clonotype has just one count. Its recognized antigen is unknown. Base qualities are not at hand, and no much larger clone is one base apart. A single read offers scant evidence. V sheds 2 bases and J sheds 0 bases, leaving 12 bases between their ends. CDR1 and CDR2 are drawn from the germline V gene: SGHNT, YENEEA. The CDR3 goes from the cysteine to the phenylalanine over 16 residues. Just CDR3 DNA is preserved here, 48 bases in frame from base 1. The library was built by means of multiplex PCR. The sequencer was an Illumina HiSeq 4000. To build TCR beta libraries, CDR3 regions were amplified by Arm-PCR using iRepertoire HTBI primers. Gel purification was performed on PCR products prior to sequencing. In the original analysis: Across samples, 60 to 80 TRBV and 12 to 15 TRBJ segments were identified and used for gene usage analysis of CDR3 amino acid clonotypes. Filtered high-quality paired reads were merged into contigs using COPE and FqMerger. BLAST was used to align contigs to IMGT TRBV, TRBD and TRBJ reference genes, with CDR3 defined following IMGT. Clonotypes above 0.1% frequency were classified as highly expanded clones. Shannon entropy was used to measure repertoire diversity, and the Gini coefficient was used to measure V-J evenness. A clonotype found in more than one individual was treated as public. TCRdb ran its own pipeline on the public reads, namely fastp trimming at Q25 and MiXCR clone calling, and kept in-frame beta chains. Each CDR3 protein gets just one entry, which takes the most common genes and DNA from the rows behind it. The V and J calls reflect TCRdb's pipeline rather than the authors' work. This sample gives around 450,000 distinct CDR3 sequences in total; roughly a fifth of them show up just once. Roughly 6.9% of the sample lies in the top ten.

The sample's time point label, decoded: persistent/refractory GD, antithyroid drugs over 5 years with positive TRAb. RNA was extracted from PBMCs in TRIzol for both TCR sequencing and RNA sequencing. The diagnosis of Graves' disease was made according to American Thyroid Association guidelines. Recruitment of patients was carried out at an endocrinology department in Xi'an, China. Each patient gave around 9 milliliters of peripheral blood, collected in an EDTA anticoagulant tube. PBMCs were isolated by Ficoll Paque Plus density gradient separation without further T cell sorting. RNA quality was checked with an Agilent 2100 Bioanalyzer and agarose gel, and concentration with a NanoDrop 2000. This entry belongs to a study of regulatory T cells in long-lasting Graves disease (dated by TCRdb to about 2021). The study in broad terms: Persistent Graves' disease was defined as persistently positive TSH receptor autoantibodies together with antithyroid drug treatment for over 5 years. Patients with persistent Graves' disease were compared with patients with newly diagnosed Graves' disease using TCR sequencing and RNA sequencing of peripheral blood. The study was conducted in China and was registered as a clinical trial. TCR sequencing covered around 13 persistent and 20 or so newly diagnosed Graves' disease patients, 33 samples in total. Antithyroid drugs had been taken for approximately 10 years on average by persistent Graves' disease patients in the clinical cohort.

Paper-wide results and their limitations: A larger number of public clonotypes was shared among persistent patients (approximately 2,500) than among newly diagnosed patients (roughly 930). Sequencing and analysis were limited to the TCR beta chain. The authors acknowledged the small sample size as a limitation that may reduce accuracy. The study examined only peripheral blood because the primary lesion, thyroid tissue, could not be accessed. Compared with newly diagnosed patients, persistent Graves' disease patients had lower TCR Shannon entropy and fewer highly expanded clones, which suggests clonal expansion. Persistent disease showed preferential use of TRBV28, TRBJ1-2 and TRBJ2-5, whereas newly diagnosed disease favored TRBV20-1 and TRBJ2-1.

Specimen: peripheral blood mononuclear cells (PBMCs), collected when the disease was refractory, from a patient treated with antithyroid drugs. The clonotype originates from a female donor with Graves disease. The chain uses TRBV11-3 and TRBJ2-3; too little of a D gene remains to name it. The nucleotide sequence is TGTGCCAGCAGCTTACAGGTCTGGGGAAGCACAGATACGCAGTATTTT. Its protein reads: CASSLQVWGSTDTQYF.